This T cell receptor (beta chain) came from a study of T cell responses to AZD1222 COVID-19 vaccine. Study conclusions and caveats: Spike-wide coverage was observed for vaccine-associated CD4 TCRs, with dominant responses at 160-218 and 743-854.

Sequencing was performed with immunoSEQ multiplex PCR; in TCRdb, only in-frame clones are kept and a portion is missing. The sample lists more than 80,000 clones; 75% to 90% were seen once. As concerns this clone: Its antigen is as yet unknown.

Trimming left V 0 bases short and J 9 bases short, with 13 bases between. Germline lookup yields CDR1 SGHRS and CDR2 YFSETQ. This CDR3 contains 14 residues. The receptor comes from an adult who received the AZD1222 COVID-19 vaccine. The chain joins TRBV5-1 to TRBJ2-1, with D perhaps matching TRBD2 (5 bases). Sample: peripheral blood, taken 28 days after the second AZD1222 dose. The CDR3 loop reads CASSLASGEGEQFF. CDR3 nucleotides: TGCGCCAGCAGCTTGGCCAGCGGAGAGGGTGAGCAGTTCTTC.